Included here is one TCR beta chain sequence, with context. This entry belongs to a study of control samples from healthy donors and cancer patients. Germline CDR1 is MDHEN and CDR2 is SYDVKM. This CDR3 region has 15 residues. The ends were cut back, 0 bases at V and 3 bases at J, with 9 bases in the middle. Clones were sequenced by immunoSEQ multiplex PCR, and TCRdb holds only the in-frame ones, with some missing. The repertoire table contains 150,000 to 200,000 clones. This sequence originates from a woman in her 30s in good health. The sequencing sample was made of blood. This rearrangement joins TRBV28 to TRBJ2-1, with D maybe TRBD1 (5 bases). This chain's CDR3 is CASSLWQGGYNEQFF. As DNA, the CDR3 is TGTGCCAGCAGTTTATGGCAGGGTGGCTACAATGAGCAGTTCTTC.